The present T cell receptor beta chain was sequenced within a study of T cells in Graves' hyperthyroidism and ophthalmopathy. Study outcomes and limitations: Blood samples included most of the expanded thyroid clonotypes exceeding 0.001.

CDR1 is MNHEY, CDR2 SVGEGT, per germline. The CDR3 runs to 13 residues. V was cut by 8 bases and J by 8 bases, with 16 bases left in between. About this clonotype: Its antigen remains unknown.

RNA transcripts yielded amplified TCR beta CDR3 regions. RT-PCR in the first round (using the HTBI primer set) targeted the TCR CDR3. TCRdb re-called the multiplex PCR reads with MiXCR, one entry per CDR3 protein. The sample has hundreds of thousands of distinct CDR3 sequences; roughly 14% are singletons. Ophthalmopathy cases met thresholds of Clinical Activity Score at least 3, NOSPECS grade at least 4 and duration under 3 months. A patient was excluded if there was uncontrolled infection, other autoimmune disease, pregnancy or lactation. Each 10 ml fresh peripheral blood draw supplied the PBMCs. The specimen sequenced was blood. This chain connects TRBV6-2 or TRBV6-3 to TRBJ1-3, with D possibly matching TRBD1 (5 bases). This receptor was obtained from a woman aged 35 to 49 with Graves' ophthalmopathy. CDR3 in amino acids: CASLGRRPYTIYF. Written as DNA, the CDR3 is TGTGCCAGCTTGGGACGTCGGCCTTACACCATATATTTT.